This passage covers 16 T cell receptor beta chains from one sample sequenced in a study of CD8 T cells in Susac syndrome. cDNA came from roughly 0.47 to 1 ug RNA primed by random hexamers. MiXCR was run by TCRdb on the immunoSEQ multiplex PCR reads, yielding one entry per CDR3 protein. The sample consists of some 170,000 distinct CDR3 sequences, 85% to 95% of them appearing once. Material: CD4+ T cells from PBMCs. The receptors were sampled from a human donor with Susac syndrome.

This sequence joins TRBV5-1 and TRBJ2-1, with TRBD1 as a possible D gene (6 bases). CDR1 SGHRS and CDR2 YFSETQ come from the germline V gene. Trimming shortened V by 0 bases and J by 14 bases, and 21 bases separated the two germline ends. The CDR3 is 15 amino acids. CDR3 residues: CASSLADGGQGSKFF. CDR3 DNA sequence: TGCGCCAGCAGCTTGGCCGATGGGGGCCAGGGGAGCAAGTTCTTC.

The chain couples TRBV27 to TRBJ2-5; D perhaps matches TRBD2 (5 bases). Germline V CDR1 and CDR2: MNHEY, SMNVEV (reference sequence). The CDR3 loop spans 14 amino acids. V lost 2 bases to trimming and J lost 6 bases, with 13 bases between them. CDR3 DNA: TGTGCCAGCAGTTTAAGTCCTAGCTTTAAGACCCAGTACTTC. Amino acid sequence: CASSLSPSFKTQYF.

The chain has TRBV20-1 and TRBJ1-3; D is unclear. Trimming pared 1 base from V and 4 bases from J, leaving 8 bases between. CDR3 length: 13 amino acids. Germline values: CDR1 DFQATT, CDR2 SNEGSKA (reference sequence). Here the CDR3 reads CSARASKGNTIYF. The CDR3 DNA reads TGCAGTGCTAGAGCAAGTAAAGGAAACACCATATATTTT.

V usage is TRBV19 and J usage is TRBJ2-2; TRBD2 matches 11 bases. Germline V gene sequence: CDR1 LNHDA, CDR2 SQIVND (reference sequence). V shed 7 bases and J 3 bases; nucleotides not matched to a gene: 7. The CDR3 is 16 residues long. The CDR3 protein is CASNPLAGAYTGELFF. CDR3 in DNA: TGTGCCAGTAACCCACTAGCGGGGGCCTACACCGGGGAGCTGTTTTTT.

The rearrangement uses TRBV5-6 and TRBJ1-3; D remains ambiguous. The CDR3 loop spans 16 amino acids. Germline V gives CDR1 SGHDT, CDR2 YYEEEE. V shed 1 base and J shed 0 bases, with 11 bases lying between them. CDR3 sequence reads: CASSLLETISGNTIYF. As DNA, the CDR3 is TGTGCCAGCAGCTTGCTGGAGACCATCTCTGGAAACACCATATATTTT.

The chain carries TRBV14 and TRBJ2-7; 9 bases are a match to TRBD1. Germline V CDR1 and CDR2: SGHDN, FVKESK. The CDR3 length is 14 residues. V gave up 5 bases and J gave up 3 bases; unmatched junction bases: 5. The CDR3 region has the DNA TGTGCCAGCAGCTACGGGACAGGGAGCTACGAGCAGTACTTC. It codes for CASSYGTGSYEQYF.

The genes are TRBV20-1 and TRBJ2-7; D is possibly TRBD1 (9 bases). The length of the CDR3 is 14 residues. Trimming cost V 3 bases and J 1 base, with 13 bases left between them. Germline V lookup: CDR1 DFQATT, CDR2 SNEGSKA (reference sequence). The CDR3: CSASSGTGSYEQYF. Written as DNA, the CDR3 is TGCAGTGCTAGTAGCGGGACAGGGTCCTACGAGCAGTACTTC.

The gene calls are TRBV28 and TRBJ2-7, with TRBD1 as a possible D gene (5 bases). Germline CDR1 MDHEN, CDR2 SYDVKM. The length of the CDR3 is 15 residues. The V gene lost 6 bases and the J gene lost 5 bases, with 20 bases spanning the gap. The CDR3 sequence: CASSTVGARVHEQYF. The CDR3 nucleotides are TGTGCCAGCAGCACCGTTGGGGCGCGAGTCCACGAGCAGTACTTC.

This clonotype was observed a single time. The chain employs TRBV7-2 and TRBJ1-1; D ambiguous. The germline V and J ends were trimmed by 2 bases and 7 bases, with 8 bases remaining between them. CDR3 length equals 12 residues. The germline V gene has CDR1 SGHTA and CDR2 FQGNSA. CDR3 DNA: TGTGCCAGCAGCTTAAACTACGATGAAGCTTTCTTT. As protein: CASSLNYDEAFF.

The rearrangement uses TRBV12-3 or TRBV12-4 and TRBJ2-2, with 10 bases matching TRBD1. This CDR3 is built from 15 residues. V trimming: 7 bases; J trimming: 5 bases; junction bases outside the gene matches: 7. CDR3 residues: CASTGDRGTTGELFF. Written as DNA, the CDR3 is TGTGCCAGCACCGGGGACAGGGGTACGACCGGGGAGCTGTTTTTT.

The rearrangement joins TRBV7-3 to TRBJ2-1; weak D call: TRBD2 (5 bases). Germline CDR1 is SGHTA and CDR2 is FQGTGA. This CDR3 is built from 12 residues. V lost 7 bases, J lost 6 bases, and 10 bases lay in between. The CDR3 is CASNEGPNEQFF. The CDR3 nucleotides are TGTGCCAGCAACGAGGGTCCCAATGAGCAGTTCTTC.

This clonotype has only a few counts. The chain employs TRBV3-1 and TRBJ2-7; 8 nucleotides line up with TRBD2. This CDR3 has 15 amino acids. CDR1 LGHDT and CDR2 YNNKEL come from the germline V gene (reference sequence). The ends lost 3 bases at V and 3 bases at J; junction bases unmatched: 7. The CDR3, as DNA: TGTGCCAGCAGCCAGGGTTGGCTAGCGGGCTACGAGCAGTACTTC. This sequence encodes CASSQGWLAGYEQYF.

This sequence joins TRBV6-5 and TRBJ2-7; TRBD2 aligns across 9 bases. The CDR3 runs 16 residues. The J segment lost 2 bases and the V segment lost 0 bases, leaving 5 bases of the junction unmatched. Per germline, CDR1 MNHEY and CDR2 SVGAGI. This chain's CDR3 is CASSYSIIAGAYEQYF. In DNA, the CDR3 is TGTGCCAGCAGTTACTCGATAATAGCGGGGGCCTACGAGCAGTACTTC.

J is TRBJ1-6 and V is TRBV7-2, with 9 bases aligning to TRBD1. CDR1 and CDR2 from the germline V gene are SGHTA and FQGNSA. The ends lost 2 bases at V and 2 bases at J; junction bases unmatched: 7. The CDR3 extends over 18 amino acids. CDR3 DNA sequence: TGTGCCAGCAGCTTATCGGGACAGGGCGCTACCTATAATTCACCCCTCCACTTT. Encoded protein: CASSLSGQGATYNSPLHF.

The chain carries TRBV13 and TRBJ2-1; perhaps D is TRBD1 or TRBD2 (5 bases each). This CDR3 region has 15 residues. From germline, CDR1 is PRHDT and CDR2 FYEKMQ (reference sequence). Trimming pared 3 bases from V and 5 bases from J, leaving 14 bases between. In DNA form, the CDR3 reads TGTGCCAGCAGCTTCAGGCAGGGAGCCAACAATGAGCAGTTCTTC. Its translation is CASSFRQGANNEQFF. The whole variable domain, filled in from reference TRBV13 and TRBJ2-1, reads AAGVIQSPRHLIKEKRETATLKCYPIPRHDTVYWYQQGPGQDPQFLISFYEKMQSDKGSIPDRFSAQQFSDYHSELNMSSLELGDSALYFCASSFRQGANNEQFFGPGTRLTVL.

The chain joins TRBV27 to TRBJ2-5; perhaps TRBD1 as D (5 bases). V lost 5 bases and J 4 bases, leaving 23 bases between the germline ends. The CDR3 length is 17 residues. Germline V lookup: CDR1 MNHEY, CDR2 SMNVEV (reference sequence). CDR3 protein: CASSRRNILTDRETQYF. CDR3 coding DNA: TGTGCCAGCAGTCGACGAAATATTCTGACAGACCGAGAGACCCAGTACTTC.